Listed below are T cell receptor beta chains from one sample, sequenced in a study of shared clonotypes between healthy human individuals. Some clones are missing from TCRdb's copy, which holds only in-frame ones; the method was immunoSEQ multiplex PCR. The data show under 650,000 clones, less than 96% seen once. The sequencing sample was made of naive CD4+ T cells sorted from blood. These receptors were collected from a woman aged 25 to 39 in good health. Both conserved end residues are part of each CDR3. The order of the fields is V gene, D gene, J gene, CDR3 DNA, CDR3 protein. D genes are given only for firm matches.

TRBV27	-	TRBJ1-1	TGTGCCAGCAGTTTAAAGGGGAGCACTGAAGCTTTCTTT	CASSLKGSTEAFF
TRBV27	TRBD2	TRBJ2-1	TGTGACACCGGGACTAACGATGAGCAGTTCTTC	CDTGTNDEQFF
TRBV7-9	TRBD1	TRBJ2-7	TGTGCCAGCACTGTCACAGGGGACTCCTACGAGCAGTACTTC	CASTVTGDSYEQYF
TRBV28	-	TRBJ1-1	TGTGCCAGCAGTTTAAATGGGATTAACACTGAAGCTTTCTTT	CASSLNGINTEAFF
TRBV6-6	-	TRBJ2-7	TGTGCCTGTGGGGAGAGGCACTACGAGCAGTACTTC	CACGERHYEQYF
TRBV6-6	-	TRBJ1-2	TGTGCCAGCAGTTACTCCCAGGGGAGAGACTATGGCTACACCTTC	CASSYSQGRDYGYTF
TRBV15	-	TRBJ2-3	TGTGCCAGCACAGATACGCAGTATTTT	CASTDTQYF
TRBV5-6	-	TRBJ2-7	TGTGCCAGCAGCTCAGCAGGGAGCTACGAGCAGTACTTC	CASSSAGSYEQYF
TRBV28	TRBD1	TRBJ1-1	TGTGCCAGCAGTTCTTCCGAAGGACAGGGGGCTGATGAAGCTTTCTTT	CASSSSEGQGADEAFF
TRBV11-3	-	TRBJ2-1	TGTGCCAGCAGCTCACCAGGAGGTAATGAGCAGTTCTTC	CASSSPGGNEQFF
TRBV7-9	-	TRBJ1-5	TGTGCCAGCAGCTTAGGGAGGGGATCCAATCAGCCCCAGCATTTT	CASSLGRGSNQPQHF
TRBV4-1	-	TRBJ2-3	TGCGCCAGCAGCCGGCAGTGGAGGGAGACGGATACGCAGTATTTT	CASSRQWRETDTQYF
TRBV10-1	TRBD2	TRBJ2-3	TGCGCCAGCAGTGAGTCGTCGGCAGCGGGAGCCCCGGATACGCAGTATTTT	CASSESSAAGAPDTQYF
TRBV18	-	TRBJ1-2	TGTGCCAGCTCAAGGGTCGGCTATGGCTACACCTTC	CASSRVGYGYTF
TRBV10-3	-	TRBJ2-3	TGTGCCATCAGTCTGACAGGAGGCGGGGATACGCAGTATTTT	CAISLTGGGDTQYF
TRBV11-2	-	TRBJ1-2	TGTGCCAGCAGCTTATACGCCAGACGCAACTATGGCTACACCTTC	CASSLYARRNYGYTF
TRBV18	-	TRBJ2-1	TGTGCCAGCTCACCACTTAACGGCCGCGGGCCTAACAATGAGCAGTTCTTC	CASSPLNGRGPNNEQFF
TRBV7-8	TRBD2	TRBJ2-7	TGTGCCAGCAGCCTACCTAGCGGCTCCTACGAGCAGTACTTC	CASSLPSGSYEQYF
TRBV10-3	TRBD2	TRBJ2-3	TGTGCCATCAGTGAGCTAGCGGGTGTCCTAGGCACAGATACGCAGTATTTT	CAISELAGVLGTDTQYF
TRBV10-3	TRBD1	TRBJ2-2	TGTGCCTCCAGACAGGGCCCGAACACCGGGGAGCTGTTTTTT	CASRQGPNTGELFF
TRBV7-9	TRBD2	TRBJ2-7	TGTGCCAGCAGCCCCCGGGCACTAGCGGGCGAGCGCTACGAGCAGTACTTC	CASSPRALAGERYEQYF
TRBV19	-	TRBJ1-5	TGTGCCAGCCAAGTTAGGGACAGCAATCAGCCCCAGCATTTT	CASQVRDSNQPQHF
TRBV6-5	-	TRBJ2-7	TGTGCCAGCAGCCCAGCCAGGGGCCTGTACGAGCAGTACTTC	CASSPARGLYEQYF
TRBV7-1	-	TRBJ2-7	TGTGCCAGCAGCTCCCGGGACCGACGTTCGGACGAGCAGTACTTC	CASSSRDRRSDEQYF
TRBV7-8	TRBD1	TRBJ2-5	TGTGCCAGCAGACAAGGGGCAGGGGGCAGAGAGACCCAGTACTTC	CASRQGAGGRETQYF
TRBV28	-	TRBJ2-5	TGTGCCAGCAGCCCCGGTGGGCAAGAGACCCAGTACTTC	CASSPGGQETQYF